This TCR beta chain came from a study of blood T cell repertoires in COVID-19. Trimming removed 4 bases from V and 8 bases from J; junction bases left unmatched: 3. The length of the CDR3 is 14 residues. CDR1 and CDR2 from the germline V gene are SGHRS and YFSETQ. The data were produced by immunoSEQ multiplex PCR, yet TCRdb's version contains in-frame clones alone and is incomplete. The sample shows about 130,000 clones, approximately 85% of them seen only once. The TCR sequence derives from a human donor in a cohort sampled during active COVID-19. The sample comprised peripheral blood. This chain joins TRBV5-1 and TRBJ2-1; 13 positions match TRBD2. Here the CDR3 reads CASSGTSGGDEQFF. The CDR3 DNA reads TGCGCCAGCAGCGGAACTAGCGGGGGGGATGAGCAGTTCTTC.